Listed below are T cell receptor beta chains from one sample, sequenced in a study of Ad26.COV2.S vaccination and SARS-CoV-2 variants. Repertoires were generated with immunoSEQ multiplex PCR, while TCRdb's copy carries only in-frame clones and drops some. The profile shows around 340,000 clones, more than 85% of them singletons. Sequences were derived from peripheral blood, sampled in a trial of Ad26.COV2.S vaccine versus placebo. The receptors stem from a person between 18 and 60 years old who received the Ad26.COV2.S COVID-19 vaccine or a placebo. Each CDR3 is given with its conserved first and last residue.

j_call v_call cdr3_length cdr3_aa
TRBJ1-6 TRBV21-1 16 CASNQPPDRASSPLHF
TRBJ2-1 TRBV7-3 15 CASSPAAGSYNEQFF
TRBJ2-4 TRBV5-8 13 CASSLGSRDIQYF
TRBJ2-3 TRBV4-2 18 CASSQGYGGGRLTDTQYF
TRBJ1-2 TRBV20-1 11 CSVYDYAGYTF
TRBJ1-1 TRBV6-1 14 CASSEGGRGTEAFF
TRBJ2-1 TRBV3-1/TRBV3-2 15 CASSRGGISYNEQFF
TRBJ2-2 TRBV24-1 18 CATSAGLAGLGFGGELFF
TRBJ1-2 TRBV27 11 CASSNSYGYTF
TRBJ1-1 TRBV30 14 CAWSNSLRNTEAFF
TRBJ1-1 TRBV18 14 CASSPPGGNTEAFF
TRBJ2-3 TRBV5-1 12 CASSPHGDTQYF
TRBJ1-2 TRBV3-1/TRBV3-2 17 CASSQEERAGGYYGYTF
TRBJ1-6 TRBV6-5 15 CASSYSGRADSPLHF
TRBJ1-3 TRBV30 14 CAWSVRVSGNTIYF
TRBJ1-6 TRBV21-1 17 CASRTTQQSNYNSPLHF
TRBJ2-7 TRBV7-8 13 CASSYRWTDEQYF